One sample yielded the 28 T cell receptor beta chains listed below, sequenced in a study of identifying expanded T cells in peripheral blood. Sequencing used immunoSEQ multiplex PCR; TCRdb keeps in-frame clones, though not all of them. The table has more than 55,000 clones, 70% to 90% seen once. The material sequenced was blood. Receptors were obtained from a person aged 18 to 75 in good health.

The chain recombines TRBV30 with TRBJ2-6; D gene uncertain. The CDR3 has 16 residues. Germline assignment: CDR1 GTSNPN and CDR2 SVGIG (reference sequence). V lost 0 bases to trimming and J lost 2 bases, with 11 bases between them. The CDR3 loop is CAWSVLPGTGANVLTF. In DNA, the CDR3 is TGTGCCTGGAGTGTACTCCCAGGTACTGGGGCCAACGTCCTGACTTTC.

The chain employs TRBV6-1 and TRBJ2-2; D gene ambiguous. The CDR3 length is 14 residues. CDR1 MNHNS and CDR2 SASEGT come from the germline V gene. V was trimmed by 4 bases and J by 5 bases, leaving 11 bases between them. The CDR3 coding sequence is TGTGCCAGCAGTGGCCAGGTGGGAACCGGGGAGCTGTTTTTT. Translation gives CASSGQVGTGELFF.

The chain couples TRBV5-1 to TRBJ1-5; 11 bases are shared with TRBD1. V dropped 0 bases and J dropped 6; count of bases not matched to a gene: 5. Germline loops: CDR1 SGHRS, CDR2 YFSETQ. This CDR3 spans 16 amino acids. CDR3 nucleotides: TGCGCCAGCAGCTTGGAGGGGACAGGGGGAAGTCAGCCCCAGCATTTT. Amino acids: CASSLEGTGGSQPQHF.

This clone was found a few times. The rearrangement joins TRBV5-1 to TRBJ2-3; 8 bases match TRBD2. This CDR3 has 18 residues. Trimming removed 4 bases from V and 0 bases from J; junction bases left unmatched: 13. Germline CDR1 and CDR2: SGHRS and YFSETQ. CDR3 amino acids: CASSPAHRGGVSTDTQYF. The CDR3 DNA reads TGCGCCAGCAGCCCGGCACACCGGGGGGGGGTAAGCACAGATACGCAGTATTTT.

The chain uses TRBV5-1 and TRBJ2-3; 7 bases agree with TRBD1. After removal of 0 bases from V and 4 bases from J, the junction contained 8 bases not matched to a gene. Germline CDR1 is SGHRS and CDR2 is YFSETQ. CDR3 size: 16 residues. The CDR3, as DNA: TGCGCCAGCAGCTTGGAAGGGGGCTCAGTCGCAGATACGCAGTATTTT. Protein: CASSLEGGSVADTQYF.

J is TRBJ2-2 and V is TRBV2; D possibly corresponds to TRBD1 (6 bases). The CDR3 extends over 14 amino acids. Trimming left V 7 bases short and J 5 bases short, with 14 bases between. Germline lookup yields CDR1 SNHLY and CDR2 FYNNEI. This CDR3 is CASTSGVGTGELFF. The CDR3 bases are TGTGCCAGCACCTCAGGGGTAGGGACCGGGGAGCTGTTTTTT.

The rearrangement uses TRBV5-5 and TRBJ1-1, with TRBD1 as a possible D gene (5 bases). V was shortened by 2 bases and J by 1 base, with 6 bases between the two germline ends. This CDR3 is built from 13 residues. The germline gives CDR1 SGHKS, CDR2 YYEKEE (reference sequence). The CDR3 loop is CASSLQENTEAFF. CDR3 DNA sequence: TGTGCCAGCAGCTTACAGGAGAACACTGAAGCTTTCTTT.

This chain connects TRBV6-4 to TRBJ1-4; the D gene is possibly TRBD1 (5 bases). The CDR3 totals 16 residues. Germline assignment: CDR1 MRHNA and CDR2 SNTAGT. V lost 5 bases and J lost 5, with 18 bases in between. The CDR3 DNA reads as TGTGCCAGCAGTCCTACGGGGGGGACGACAAATGAAAAACTGTTTTTT. This encodes CASSPTGGTTNEKLFF.

The J gene is TRBJ2-1, the V gene TRBV5-1; D is unresolved. The CDR3 length is 13 residues. V gave up 6 bases and J gave up 0 bases, with 7 bases separating them. Per the germline V gene, CDR1 is SGHRS and CDR2 is YFSETQ. The CDR3 DNA reads as TGCGCCAGCACGGCCATCTCCTACAATGAGCAGTTCTTC. Translation gives CASTAISYNEQFF.

The chain recombines TRBV27 with TRBJ1-2; maybe TRBD1 (6 bases). V shed 5 bases and J shed 2 bases, with 18 bases lying between them. The CDR3 contains 16 residues. The germline gives CDR1 MNHEY, CDR2 SMNVEV (reference sequence). The CDR3 DNA is TGTGCCAGCAGTCGGGGGACACCCCGAGAGAACTATGGCTACACCTTC. Translating gives CASSRGTPRENYGYTF.

The chain is built from TRBV19 and TRBJ2-1, with 7 positions matching TRBD2. Germline CDR1 is LNHDA and CDR2 is SQIVND (reference sequence). The CDR3 is 13 amino acids. V lost 10 bases to trimming and J lost 2 bases; unmatched junction nucleotides: 5. As DNA, the CDR3 is TGTGCCACTACTGGACTAGCCTACAATGAGCAGTTCTTC. Residues: CATTGLAYNEQFF. The whole variable domain, remainder taken from reference TRBV19 and TRBJ2-1, is DGGITQSPKYLFRKEGQNVTLSCEQNLNHDAMYWYRQDPGQGLRLIYYSQIVNDFQKGDIAEGYSVSREKKESFPLTVTSAQKNPTAFYLCATTGLAYNEQFFGPGTRLTVL.

The J gene is TRBJ2-7, the V gene TRBV30; D possibly uses TRBD1 or TRBD2 (5 bases each). Trimming took off 1 base at V and 0 bases at J, with 10 bases between the two ends. The CDR3 is made up of 14 amino acids. Germline V gives CDR1 GTSNPN, CDR2 SVGIG (reference sequence). In DNA form, the CDR3 reads TGTGCCTGGAGTGCGGGGACCCTCTCCTACGAGCAGTACTTC. It codes for CAWSAGTLSYEQYF.

V and J are TRBV7-9 and TRBJ2-7; 11 bases match TRBD1. V shed 3 bases and J 4 bases; nucleotides not matched to a gene: 8. In germline, CDR1 is SEHNR, CDR2 FQNEAQ (reference sequence). There are 16 residues in the CDR3. The CDR3 DNA is TGTGCCAGCAGCTTCGACCCCGGGACAGGGGGTTACGAGCAGTACTTC. Translation gives CASSFDPGTGGYEQYF.

The chain recombines TRBV6-4 with TRBJ2-1, with 12 bases matching TRBD2. The germline CDR1 and CDR2 sequences are MRHNA and SNTAGT. This CDR3 has 15 residues. V dropped 3 bases and J dropped 8; count of bases not matched to a gene: 5. The CDR3 DNA is TGTGCCAGCAGTGAGACTAGCGGGAGCACAGATGAGCAGTTCTTC. Its protein is CASSETSGSTDEQFF.

The V gene is TRBV7-8, the J gene TRBJ2-2; no clear D. V lost 5 bases to trimming and J lost 4 bases, with 14 bases between them. The CDR3 spans 15 residues. The germline gives CDR1 SGHVS, CDR2 FQNEAQ. CDR3 sequence (DNA): TGTGCCAGCAGCCGGCTAGTGCAATCCACCGGGGAGCTGTTTTTT. This encodes CASSRLVQSTGELFF.

This chain uses TRBV28 with TRBJ1-2, with D hard to call. This CDR3 is built from 16 residues. Germline CDR1 and CDR2: MDHEN and SYDVKM. V lost 6 bases and J 4 bases, leaving 21 bases between the germline ends. Here the CDR3 reads CASRDARRGGFYGYTF. The CDR3 DNA reads as TGTGCCAGCAGGGACGCTCGACGGGGTGGGTTCTATGGCTACACCTTC.

The V call is TRBV30, the J call TRBJ2-4, with TRBD2 identical over 8 bases. The CDR3 length is 14 residues. Germline CDR1 and CDR2: GTSNPN and SVGIG (reference sequence). V shed 7 bases, J shed 5 bases, and the junction held 10 bases outside the gene matches. CDR3 in amino acids: CAYTRAGEENIQYF. In nucleotides, the CDR3 is TGTGCCTACACACGAGCGGGGGAAGAAAACATTCAGTACTTC.

The chain uses TRBV29-1 and TRBJ1-5; 7 bases fit TRBD1. The CDR3 covers 17 residues. Trimming at V came to 6 bases and at J to 0 bases, leaving 14 bases not matched to a gene. Germline V gives CDR1 SQVTM, CDR2 ANQGSEA. CDR3 in DNA: TGCAGCGTCCTACTACGAGGGGGCGATAATAGCAATCAGCCCCAGCATTTT. Amino acids: CSVLLRGGDNSNQPQHF.

The J gene is TRBJ1-2, the V gene TRBV6-1; no clear D. V was cut by 6 bases and J by 7 bases, with 21 bases left in between. CDR3 size: 15 residues. The germline V gene encodes CDR1 MNHNS and CDR2 SASEGT. CDR3 nucleotide sequence: TGTGCCAGCAGGATGAACGACGGATCTTGGAGTGGCTACACCTTC. This translates into CASRMNDGSWSGYTF.

This chain links TRBV30 with TRBJ2-2, with 8 nucleotides matching TRBD1. CDR3 length: 14 amino acids. After removal of 3 bases from V and 3 bases from J, the junction contained 3 bases not matched to a gene. Looked up from germline, CDR1 is GTSNPN and CDR2 is SVGIG (reference sequence). The CDR3 sequence: CAWRGTGDTGELFF. The CDR3 nucleotides are TGTGCCTGGAGAGGGACAGGAGACACCGGGGAGCTGTTTTTT.

The sample holds one count of this clone. The chain joins TRBV12-5 to TRBJ2-1; maybe TRBD2 (5 bases). The CDR3 has 15 residues. Germline V CDR1 and CDR2: LGHNT, FRNRAP. Trimming removed 3 bases from V and 8 bases from J, with 17 bases in between. In DNA form, the CDR3 reads TGTGCTAGTGGTTTCGGGAACTCCGAATGGGATGAGCAGTTCTTC. This codes for CASGFGNSEWDEQFF.

This chain joins TRBV5-4 and TRBJ2-3; 14 nucleotides line up with TRBD2. CDR3 length: 16 amino acids. Germline CDR1 SGHNT, CDR2 YYREEE (reference sequence). The V and J ends lost 4 bases and 3 bases, in that order; junction bases with no gene match: 4. As DNA, the CDR3 is TGTGCCAGCAGCCCGGGACTAGCGGGAGTAACAGATACGCAGTATTTT. Translation gives CASSPGLAGVTDTQYF.

The gene calls are TRBV6-6 and TRBJ2-2; 8 bases are a match to TRBD2. From germline, CDR1 is MNHNY and CDR2 SVGAGI (reference sequence). The J segment lost 6 bases and the V segment lost 0 bases, leaving 0 bases of the junction unmatched. The CDR3 totals 14 residues. In DNA form, the CDR3 reads TGTGCCAGCAGTTACTCGACTAGCGCCGGGGAGCTGTTTTTT. Translation: CASSYSTSAGELFF.

V and J are TRBV4-2 and TRBJ1-4, with 11 bases aligning to TRBD1. This CDR3 contains 16 residues. Looked up from germline, CDR1 is LGHNA and CDR2 is YNFKEQ. With 3 bases clipped from V and 6 bases from J, the junction kept 6 bases outside the gene matches. The CDR3 DNA reads as TGTGCCAGCAGCCAGGGACCGGACAGGGGGCATGAAAAACTGTTTTTT. Translated: CASSQGPDRGHEKLFF.

V is TRBV4-1 and J is TRBJ1-2, with a weak D call TRBD1 (5 bases). Trimming stripped 1 base from V and 6 bases from J, with 12 bases between. CDR1 and CDR2 (germline): MGHRA, YSYEKL. CDR3 length: 14 amino acids. CDR3 in amino acids: CASSQVGRGNGYTF. Written as DNA, the CDR3 is TGCGCCAGCAGCCAAGTTGGTAGGGGAAATGGCTACACCTTC.

CDR3 sequence: CASRARDIQETQYF. Written as DNA, the CDR3 is TGTGCCAGCAGGGCCAGGGACATCCAAGAGACCCAGTACTTC. This chain uses TRBV2 with TRBJ2-5; a possible D gene is TRBD1 (6 bases). V lost 6 bases, J lost 1 base, and 12 bases lay in between. Germline CDR1 SNHLY, CDR2 FYNNEI. CDR3 length equals 14 residues.

The table lists this clone with a few counts. V gene TRBV10-3 combines with J gene TRBJ1-2; D unclear. The CDR3 totals 13 residues. V was trimmed by 0 bases and J by 2 bases, leaving 4 bases between them. CDR1 and CDR2 (germline): ENHRY, SYGVKD. This CDR3 is CAISESDNYGYTF. For the CDR3, the DNA is TGTGCCATCAGTGAGTCGGACAACTATGGCTACACCTTC.

The chain employs TRBV7-2 and TRBJ1-2, with D uncertain. V lost 2 bases and J lost 4, with 11 bases in between. The germline V gene has CDR1 SGHTA and CDR2 FQGNSA. This CDR3 has 14 amino acids. CDR3 sequence reads: CASSLPTGAYGYTF. DNA for the CDR3: TGTGCCAGCAGCTTACCCACGGGAGCCTATGGCTACACCTTC.